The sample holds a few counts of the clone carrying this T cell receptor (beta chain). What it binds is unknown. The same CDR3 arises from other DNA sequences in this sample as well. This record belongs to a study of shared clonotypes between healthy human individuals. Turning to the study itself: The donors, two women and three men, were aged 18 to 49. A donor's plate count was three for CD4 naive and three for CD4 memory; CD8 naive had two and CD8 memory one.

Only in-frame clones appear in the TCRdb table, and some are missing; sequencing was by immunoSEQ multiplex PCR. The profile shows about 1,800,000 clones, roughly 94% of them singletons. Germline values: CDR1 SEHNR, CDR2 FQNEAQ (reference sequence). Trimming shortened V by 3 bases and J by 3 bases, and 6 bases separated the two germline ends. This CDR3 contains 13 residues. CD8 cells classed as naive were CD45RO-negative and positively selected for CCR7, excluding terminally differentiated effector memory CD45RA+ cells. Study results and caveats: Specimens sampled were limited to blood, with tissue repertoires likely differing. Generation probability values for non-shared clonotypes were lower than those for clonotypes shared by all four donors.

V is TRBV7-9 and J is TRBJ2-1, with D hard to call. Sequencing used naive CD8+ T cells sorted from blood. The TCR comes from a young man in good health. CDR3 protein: CASSFPSYNEQFF. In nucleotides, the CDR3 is TGTGCCAGCAGCTTTCCAAGCTACAATGAGCAGTTCTTC.